Following are 15 T cell receptor beta chains from one sample sequenced in a study of neurological immune-mediated disorders. As for time point: longitudinal time-point 2. Each CDR3 protein gets one entry after TCRdb re-called the 5' RACE reads with MiXCR. This sample has some 30,000 distinct CDR3 sequences, with about 13% found just once. The sequenced material came from PBMCs. The receptors stem from a woman aged 40-49 years in good health.

This clonotype was recorded many times. The chain couples TRBV12-3 or TRBV12-4 to TRBJ1-2; weak D call: TRBD1 (5 bases). The CDR3 is 16 residues long. Trimming took off 0 bases at V and 8 bases at J, with 19 bases between the two ends. CDR3 amino acids: CASSLARVTGRKGYTF. The CDR3 nucleotides read TGTGCCAGCAGTTTAGCTCGAGTTACAGGTCGGAAGGGCTACACCTTC.

The table lists this clonotype with many counts. V and J are TRBV6-6 and TRBJ2-7; D is ambiguous. The CDR3 loop spans 14 amino acids. CDR1 is MNHNY, CDR2 SVGAGI, per germline (reference sequence). Between the trimmed V and J ends, which lost 0 bases and 2 bases, there was a span of 8 bases. CDR3 region: CASSYSSITYEQYF. The CDR3 nucleotides are TGTGCCAGCAGTTACTCGTCCATCACCTACGAGCAGTACTTC.

This clonotype was seen ten or more times. The V call is TRBV7-2, the J call TRBJ2-6, with D perhaps given as TRBD1 or TRBD2 (6 bases each). V dropped 3 bases and J dropped 0 bases, with 12 bases sitting between them. The CDR3 spans 17 residues. CDR1 is SGHTA and CDR2 is FQGNSA in the germline V gene. As DNA, the CDR3 is TGTGCCAGCAGCTTTAGGGGGGCCAGCTCTGGGGCCAACGTCCTGACTTTC. It yields the protein CASSFRGASSGANVLTF.

This clonotype was recorded many times. V is TRBV5-1 and J is TRBJ2-3; TRBD2 aligns across 7 bases. V shed 4 bases and J 3 bases; nucleotides not matched to a gene: 8. The CDR3 extends over 15 amino acids. The germline gives CDR1 SGHRS, CDR2 YFSETQ. The chain's CDR3 is CASSTTRLATDTQYF. The CDR3 nucleotides read TGCGCCAGCAGCACTACCCGACTAGCAACAGATACGCAGTATTTT.

This clonotype was counted many times. The V and J genes are TRBV20-1 and TRBJ1-1, with TRBD1 identical over 8 bases. The V and J ends lost 0 bases and 0 bases, in that order; junction bases with no gene match: 6. Germline values: CDR1 DFQATT, CDR2 SNEGSKA (reference sequence). The CDR3 runs 16 residues. CDR3 residues: CSAREDRVGLNTEAFF. The DNA of the CDR3 is TGCAGTGCTAGAGAGGACAGGGTCGGACTGAACACTGAAGCTTTCTTT.

At least ten counts were recorded for this clonotype. Here the CDR3 DNA reads TGTGCCAGCTCACCGACGCAGAACAGGAGGATAGTGGATGGCTACACCTTC. This sequence encodes CASSPTQNRRIVDGYTF. The chain carries TRBV18 and TRBJ1-2, with D perhaps TRBD1 (5 bases). V shed 3 bases and J shed 6 bases, with 23 bases lying between them. The CDR3 extends over 17 amino acids. Germline V gene lookup returns CDR1 KGHSH and CDR2 LQKENI.

This clonotype was recorded at least ten times. The chain joins TRBV15 to TRBJ1-1; D is undetermined. Trimming pared 0 bases from V and 1 base from J, leaving 6 bases between. This CDR3 is 14 amino acids long. The V gene's germline CDR1 is LNHNV and CDR2 YYDKDF (reference sequence). The CDR3 nucleotides read TGTGCCACCAGCAGAGATCGGGGGAACACTGAAGCTTTCTTT. Its translation is CATSRDRGNTEAFF.

The table lists this clonotype with many counts. J is TRBJ2-2 and V is TRBV29-1; TRBD1 is a possible D gene (5 bases). Between the trimmed V and J ends, which lost 6 bases and 4 bases, there was a span of 18 bases. In germline, CDR1 is SQVTM, CDR2 ANQGSEA. This CDR3 is built from 15 residues. The CDR3 here is CSVAYPQGSTGELFF. In DNA, the CDR3 is TGCAGCGTAGCTTATCCCCAGGGAAGCACCGGGGAGCTGTTTTTT.

The chain combines TRBV4-3 with TRBJ2-5; 9 nucleotides align to TRBD2. J was trimmed by 0 bases and V by 0 bases; bases with no gene match: 5. The CDR3 is 17 amino acids. The germline V gene has CDR1 LGHNA and CDR2 YSLEER. The CDR3 DNA sequence: TGCGCCAGCAGCCAAGACCGGACTAGCGAGTACCAAGAGACCCAGTACTTC. Protein sequence: CASSQDRTSEYQETQYF.

This clonotype was seen many times. This chain links TRBV5-6 with TRBJ1-3; the D gene is possibly TRBD1 (6 bases). The germline V gene has CDR1 SGHDT and CDR2 YYEEEE. Between the trimmed V and J ends, which lost 0 bases and 3 bases, there was a span of 13 bases. CDR3 length equals 16 residues. This chain's CDR3 is CASSLAAGASGNTIYF. For the CDR3, the DNA is TGTGCCAGCAGCTTGGCCGCGGGGGCCAGTGGAAACACCATATATTTT. Based on the CDR3 plus reference TRBV5-6 and TRBJ1-3, the full variable domain is DAGVTQSPTHLIKTRGQQVTLRCSPKSGHDTVSWYQQALGQGPQFIFQYYEEEERQRGNFPDRFSGHQFPNYSSELNVNALLLGDSALYLCASSLAAGASGNTIYFGEGSWLTVV.

This clonotype was seen ten or more times. V and J are TRBV5-1 and TRBJ2-7; 11 nucleotides line up with TRBD1. Losses at the gene ends were 1 base for V and 5 bases for J; bases not matched to a gene: 8. Germline V gives CDR1 SGHRS, CDR2 YFSETQ. This CDR3 has 16 residues. The chain's CDR3 is CASSLWGQGGSDEQYF. In nucleotides, the CDR3 is TGCGCCAGCAGCTTGTGGGGACAGGGGGGCTCTGACGAGCAGTACTTC.

This clonotype counts as large. DNA of the CDR3: TGCAGTGCTAGCGGATCTAGCGGGGGGATCGAGATGTGGGAGCAGTACTTC. Protein sequence: CSASGSSGGIEMWEQYF. The chain has TRBV20-1 and TRBJ2-7; 11 bases are shared with TRBD2. The V and J ends lost 3 bases and 7 bases, in that order; junction bases with no gene match: 17. Germline CDR1 is DFQATT and CDR2 is SNEGSKA (reference sequence). The CDR3 has 17 amino acids.

This clonotype was detected ten times or more. The chain links TRBV12-3 or TRBV12-4 to TRBJ2-3; 10 bases agree with TRBD2. This CDR3 is built from 17 residues. V was clipped by 6 bases and J by 6 bases; unmatched bases: 15. For the CDR3, the DNA is TGTGCCAGCAGCCCCGGGAAGGCTAGCGGGGGTGGGGATACGCAGTATTTT. Protein: CASSPGKASGGGDTQYF.

This clonotype was counted at least ten times. The CDR3 DNA reads TGTGCCAGCAGTCGAGGTGGGGAGTATCAGCCCCAGCATTTT. Amino acids: CASSRGGEYQPQHF. V and J are TRBV27 and TRBJ1-5; no firm D call. CDR1 MNHEY and CDR2 SMNVEV come from the germline V gene (reference sequence). The CDR3 has 14 residues. Trimming took 5 bases from V and 5 from J, leaving 13 bases between them.

This clonotype was counted at least ten times. The chain joins TRBV12-3 or TRBV12-4 to TRBJ2-7; 9 positions agree with TRBD2. The CDR3 spans 16 residues. Germline trimming cut 4 bases from V and 7 bases from J; bases unmatched to any gene: 14. CDR3 residues: CASSSPTSGSREEQYF. CDR3 DNA sequence: TGTGCCAGCAGTTCCCCGACTAGCGGTTCCCGAGAGGAGCAGTACTTC.